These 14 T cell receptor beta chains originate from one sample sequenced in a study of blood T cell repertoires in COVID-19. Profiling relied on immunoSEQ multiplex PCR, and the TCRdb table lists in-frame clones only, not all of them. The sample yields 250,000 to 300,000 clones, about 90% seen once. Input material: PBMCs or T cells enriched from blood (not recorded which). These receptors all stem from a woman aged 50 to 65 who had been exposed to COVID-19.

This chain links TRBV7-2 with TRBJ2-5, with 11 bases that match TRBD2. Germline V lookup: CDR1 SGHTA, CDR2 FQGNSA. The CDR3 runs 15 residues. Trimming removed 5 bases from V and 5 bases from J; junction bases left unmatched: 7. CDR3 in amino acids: CASSMSSGGTETQYF. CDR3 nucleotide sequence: TGTGCCAGCAGCATGTCTAGCGGGGGGACGGAGACCCAGTACTTC.

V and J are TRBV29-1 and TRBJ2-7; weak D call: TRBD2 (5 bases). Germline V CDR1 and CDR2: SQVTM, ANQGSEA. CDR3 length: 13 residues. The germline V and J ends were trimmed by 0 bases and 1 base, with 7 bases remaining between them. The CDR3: CSVEDPGSYEQYF. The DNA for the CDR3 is TGCAGCGTTGAAGATCCGGGATCCTACGAGCAGTACTTC.

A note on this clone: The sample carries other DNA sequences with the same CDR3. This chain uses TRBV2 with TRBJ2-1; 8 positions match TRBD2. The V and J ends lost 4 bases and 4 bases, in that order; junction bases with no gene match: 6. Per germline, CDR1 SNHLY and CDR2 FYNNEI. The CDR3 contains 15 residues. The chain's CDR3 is CASSVAGGSYNEQFF. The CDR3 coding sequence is TGTGCCAGCAGTGTCGCGGGGGGCTCGTACAATGAGCAGTTCTTC.

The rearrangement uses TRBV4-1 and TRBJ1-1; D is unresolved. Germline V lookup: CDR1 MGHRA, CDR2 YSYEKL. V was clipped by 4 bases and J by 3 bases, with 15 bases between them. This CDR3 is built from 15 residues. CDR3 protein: CASSRNIAFDTEAFF. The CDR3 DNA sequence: TGCGCCAGCAGCCGCAACATCGCATTCGACACTGAAGCTTTCTTT.

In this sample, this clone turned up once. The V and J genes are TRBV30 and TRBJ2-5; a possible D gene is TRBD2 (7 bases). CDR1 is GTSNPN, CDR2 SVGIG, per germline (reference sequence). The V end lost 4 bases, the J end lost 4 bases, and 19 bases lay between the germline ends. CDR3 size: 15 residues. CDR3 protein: CAWTSLRGQGETQYF. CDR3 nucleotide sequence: TGTGCCTGGACCTCATTGCGGGGGCAGGGAGAGACCCAGTACTTC.

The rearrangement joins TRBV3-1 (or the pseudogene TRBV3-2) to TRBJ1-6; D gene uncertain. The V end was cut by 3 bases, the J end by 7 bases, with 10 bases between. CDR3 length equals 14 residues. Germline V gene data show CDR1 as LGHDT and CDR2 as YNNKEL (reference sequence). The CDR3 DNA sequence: TGTGCCAGCAGCCAGGAACAGTCCAATTCACCCCTCCACTTT. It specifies CASSQEQSNSPLHF.

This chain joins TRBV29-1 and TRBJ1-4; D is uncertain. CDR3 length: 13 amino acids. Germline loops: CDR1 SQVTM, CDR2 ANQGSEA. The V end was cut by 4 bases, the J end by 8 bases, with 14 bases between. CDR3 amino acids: CSVGESVREKLFF. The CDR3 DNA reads TGCAGCGTTGGTGAGAGTGTTCGGGAAAAACTGTTTTTT.

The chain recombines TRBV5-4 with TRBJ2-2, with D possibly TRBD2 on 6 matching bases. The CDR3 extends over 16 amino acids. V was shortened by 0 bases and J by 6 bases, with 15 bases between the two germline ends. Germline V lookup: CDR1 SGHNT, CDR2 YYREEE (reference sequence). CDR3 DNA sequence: TGTGCCAGCAGCTTGGGTGTGGACTACGATGCCGGGGAGCTGTTTTTT. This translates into CASSLGVDYDAGELFF. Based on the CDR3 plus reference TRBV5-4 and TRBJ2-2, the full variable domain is ETGVTQSPTHLIKTRGQQVTLRCSSQSGHNTVSWYQQALGQGPQFIFQYYREEENGRGNFPPRFSGLQFPNYSSELNVNALELDDSALYLCASSLGVDYDAGELFFGEGSRLTVL.

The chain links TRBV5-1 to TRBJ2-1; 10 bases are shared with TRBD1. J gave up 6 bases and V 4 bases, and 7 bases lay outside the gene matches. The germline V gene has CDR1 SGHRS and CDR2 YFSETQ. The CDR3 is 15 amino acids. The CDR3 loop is CASSTGQGEGNEQFF. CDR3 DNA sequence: TGCGCCAGCAGCACCGGACAGGGGGAAGGCAATGAGCAGTTCTTC. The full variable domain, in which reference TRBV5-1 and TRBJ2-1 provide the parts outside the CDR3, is KAGVTQTPRYLIKTRGQQVTLSCSPISGHRSVSWYQQTPGQGLQFLFEYFSETQRNKGNFPGRFSGRQFSNSRSEMNVSTLELGDSALYLCASSTGQGEGNEQFFGPGTRLTVL.

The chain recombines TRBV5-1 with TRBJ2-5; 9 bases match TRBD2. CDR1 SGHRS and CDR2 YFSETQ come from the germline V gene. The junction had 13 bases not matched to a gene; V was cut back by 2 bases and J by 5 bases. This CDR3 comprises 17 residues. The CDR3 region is CASSFGLAGLSSETQYF. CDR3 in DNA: TGCGCCAGCAGCTTCGGGCTAGCGGGGTTGAGTTCGGAGACCCAGTACTTC.

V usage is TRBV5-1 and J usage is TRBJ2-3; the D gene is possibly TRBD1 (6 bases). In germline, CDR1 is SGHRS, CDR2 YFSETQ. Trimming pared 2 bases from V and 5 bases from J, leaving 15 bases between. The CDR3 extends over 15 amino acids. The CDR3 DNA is TGCGCCAGCAGCTTTCCACAGGGTGTAGGAGATACGCAGTATTTT. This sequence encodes CASSFPQGVGDTQYF.

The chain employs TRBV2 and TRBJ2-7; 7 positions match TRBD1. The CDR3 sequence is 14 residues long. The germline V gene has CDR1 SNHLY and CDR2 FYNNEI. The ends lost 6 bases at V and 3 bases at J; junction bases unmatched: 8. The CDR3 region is CASSRQGKGYEQYF. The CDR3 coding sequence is TGTGCCAGCAGCAGACAGGGAAAGGGCTACGAGCAGTACTTC.

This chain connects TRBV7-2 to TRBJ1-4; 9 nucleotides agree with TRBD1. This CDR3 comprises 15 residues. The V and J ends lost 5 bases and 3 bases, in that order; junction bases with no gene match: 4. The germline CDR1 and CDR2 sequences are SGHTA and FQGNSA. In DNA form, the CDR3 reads TGTGCCAGCAGCCGGGACAGGGTCCCTAATGAAAAACTGTTTTTT. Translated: CASSRDRVPNEKLFF.

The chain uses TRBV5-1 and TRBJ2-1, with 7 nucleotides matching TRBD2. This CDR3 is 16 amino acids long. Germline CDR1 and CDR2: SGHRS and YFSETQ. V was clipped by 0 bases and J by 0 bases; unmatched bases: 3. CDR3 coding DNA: TGCGCCAGCAGCTTGGTGGGGACTACCTCCTACAATGAGCAGTTCTTC. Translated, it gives CASSLVGTTSYNEQFF.